The 14 T cell receptor beta chains reported below all come from one sample, sequenced in a study of blood T cell repertoires in COVID-19. Repertoires were generated with immunoSEQ multiplex PCR, while TCRdb's copy carries only in-frame clones and drops some. The table includes approximately 220,000 clones, 80% to 85% detected once. Sequenced sample: peripheral blood. The source of these receptors is a woman aged 55 to 70 with acute or convalescent COVID-19.

The rearrangement joins TRBV5-6 to TRBJ1-2; 11 positions agree with TRBD1. J lost 7 bases, V lost 4 bases, and 12 bases had no gene match. Germline V gene sequence: CDR1 SGHDT, CDR2 YYEEEE. The CDR3 extends over 16 amino acids. The CDR3 DNA reads as TGTGCCAGCAGCATTGGGACAGGGGGATTTTTCTTTGGCTACACCTTC. Translation gives CASSIGTGGFFFGYTF.

The V call is TRBV3-1 (or the pseudogene TRBV3-2), the J call TRBJ2-5; D unresolved. Germline lookup yields CDR1 LGHDT and CDR2 YNNKEL (reference sequence). Trimming removed 4 bases at V and 2 bases at J, with 17 bases between. This CDR3 is built from 16 residues. CDR3 residues: CASSPPLGRPQETQYF. The CDR3 DNA reads as TGTGCCAGCAGCCCACCCCTGGGCAGACCTCAAGAGACCCAGTACTTC.

This sequence joins TRBV18 and TRBJ1-1; no firm D call. Looked up from germline, CDR1 is KGHSH and CDR2 is LQKENI. Trimming stripped 3 bases from V and 4 bases from J, with 9 bases between. This CDR3 spans 13 amino acids. CDR3 nucleotides: TGTGCCAGCTCACCCTCGACAAGCACTGAAGCTTTCTTT. It codes for CASSPSTSTEAFF.

The chain has TRBV9 and TRBJ2-1; D is perhaps TRBD2 (6 bases). This CDR3 comprises 16 residues. From germline, CDR1 is SGDLS and CDR2 YYNGEE. V lost 4 bases and J lost 0, with 14 bases in between. The CDR3 is CASSPTGLGSYNEQFF. The CDR3 nucleotides read TGTGCCAGCAGCCCAACGGGACTTGGCTCCTACAATGAGCAGTTCTTC. Together with reference TRBV9 and TRBJ2-1, the CDR3 gives the full variable domain: DSGVTQTPKHLITATGQRVTLRCSPRSGDLSVYWYQQSLDQGLQFLIQYYNGEERAKGNILERFSAQQFPDLHSELNLSSLELGDSALYFCASSPTGLGSYNEQFFGPGTRLTVL.

The gene calls are TRBV6-5 and TRBJ1-2, with D perhaps TRBD1 (6 bases). The CDR3 has 15 amino acids. Deletions cut 6 bases from V and 3 bases from J, with 17 bases between. Germline V lookup: CDR1 MNHEY, CDR2 SVGAGI. The DNA for the CDR3 is TGTGCCAGCAGGCCTTGGGGGGGCAACGACTATGGCTACACCTTC. Translation gives CASRPWGGNDYGYTF.

The genes are TRBV6-5 and TRBJ1-3, with D hard to call. Trimming shortened V by 1 base and J by 0 bases, and 10 bases separated the two germline ends. The CDR3 is 16 residues long. The germline gives CDR1 MNHEY, CDR2 SVGAGI. The CDR3 sequence is CASSYFTPSSGNTIYF. CDR3 nucleotide sequence: TGTGCCAGCAGTTACTTCACCCCCAGCTCTGGAAACACCATATATTTT.

This clone was seen once. The chain couples TRBV3-1 (or the pseudogene TRBV3-2) to TRBJ2-5, with 11 bases identical to TRBD2. CDR3 size: 15 residues. Trimming removed 4 bases from V and 2 bases from J; junction bases left unmatched: 3. Looked up from germline, CDR1 is LGHDT and CDR2 is YNNKEL (reference sequence). The CDR3 region has the DNA TGTGCCAGCAGCCGCCCTAGCGGGGGGCAAGAGACCCAGTACTTC. As protein: CASSRPSGGQETQYF.

The V gene is TRBV9, the J gene TRBJ1-4; D ambiguous. CDR3 size: 15 residues. CDR1 and CDR2 (germline): SGDLS, YYNGEE. The V end lost 3 bases, the J end lost 0 bases, and 9 bases lay between the germline ends. For the CDR3, the DNA is TGTGCCAGCAGCGCCGGGATAACAACTAATGAAAAACTGTTTTTT. Protein sequence: CASSAGITTNEKLFF.

The chain carries TRBV7-9 and TRBJ1-1; D may be TRBD1 (5 bases). Germline CDR1 SEHNR, CDR2 FQNEAQ (reference sequence). Trimming shortened V by 5 bases and J by 1 base, and 11 bases separated the two germline ends. This CDR3 is 14 amino acids long. In nucleotides, the CDR3 is TGTGCCAGCAGCCCGTCGGGGGGGAACACTGAAGCTTTCTTT. Translated, it gives CASSPSGGNTEAFF.

In this sample, this clone turned up a few times. The chain uses TRBV5-4 and TRBJ1-2; D is unresolved. The V end was cut by 1 base, the J end by 5 bases, with 15 bases between. The CDR3 is made up of 15 amino acids. The germline CDR1 and CDR2 sequences are SGHNT and YYREEE (reference sequence). The CDR3 region is CASSLKQNEPYGYTF. The CDR3 DNA reads as TGTGCCAGCAGCTTGAAACAGAACGAGCCTTATGGCTACACCTTC.

The chain links TRBV6-5 to TRBJ1-5; 8 bases match TRBD1. This CDR3 is 14 amino acids long. Germline assignment: CDR1 MNHEY and CDR2 SVGAGI. The trim removed 11 bases at V and 5 bases at J, leaving 11 bases unmatched. DNA of the CDR3: TGTGCCGGAGGCGGGACAGGCGGGGATCAGCCCCAGCATTTT. Its translation: CAGGGTGGDQPQHF.

The gene calls are TRBV3-1 (or the pseudogene TRBV3-2) and TRBJ1-4, with D maybe TRBD1 (5 bases). V was cut by 5 bases and J by 4 bases, with 11 bases left in between. CDR1 is LGHDT, CDR2 YNNKEL, per germline (reference sequence). The CDR3 has 14 amino acids. CDR3 amino acids: CASSARGGNEKLFF. The CDR3 region has the DNA TGTGCCAGCAGCGCACGGGGGGGTAATGAAAAACTGTTTTTT.

The chain uses TRBV9 and TRBJ1-4; 8 positions agree with TRBD1. The germline V gene has CDR1 SGDLS and CDR2 YYNGEE. CDR3 size: 15 residues. With 4 bases clipped from V and 6 bases from J, the junction kept 8 bases outside the gene matches. CDR3 coding DNA: TGTGCCAGCAGCACATCGACAGGGGAAGATGAAAAACTGTTTTTT. This translates into CASSTSTGEDEKLFF.

The chain carries TRBV30 and TRBJ2-6; D is unresolved. V was shortened by 5 bases and J by 2 bases, with 10 bases between the two germline ends. This CDR3 region has 14 residues. CDR1 GTSNPN and CDR2 SVGIG come from the germline V gene (reference sequence). The DNA for the CDR3 is TGTGCCTGGGACCGTGCGGCTGGGGCCAACGTCCTGACTTTC. Protein: CAWDRAAGANVLTF.